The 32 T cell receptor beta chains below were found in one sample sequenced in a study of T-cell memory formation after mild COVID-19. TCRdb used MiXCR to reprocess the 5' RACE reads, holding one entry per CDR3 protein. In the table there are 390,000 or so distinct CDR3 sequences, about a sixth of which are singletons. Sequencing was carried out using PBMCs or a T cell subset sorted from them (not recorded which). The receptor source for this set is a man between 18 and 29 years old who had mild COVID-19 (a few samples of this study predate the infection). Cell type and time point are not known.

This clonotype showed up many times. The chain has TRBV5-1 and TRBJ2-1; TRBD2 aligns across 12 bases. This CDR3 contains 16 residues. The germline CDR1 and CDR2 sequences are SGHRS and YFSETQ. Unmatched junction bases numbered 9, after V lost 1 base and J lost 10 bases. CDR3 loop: CASSLYASGGAEEQFF. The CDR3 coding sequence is TGCGCCAGCAGCTTGTACGCTAGCGGGGGGGCCGAGGAGCAGTTCTTC.

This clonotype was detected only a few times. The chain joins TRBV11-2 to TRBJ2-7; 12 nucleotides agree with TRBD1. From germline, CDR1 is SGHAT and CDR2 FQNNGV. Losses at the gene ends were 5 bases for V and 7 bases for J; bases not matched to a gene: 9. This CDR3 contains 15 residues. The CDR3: CASSEPGQGAGEQYF. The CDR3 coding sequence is TGTGCCAGCAGCGAACCGGGACAGGGGGCGGGAGAGCAGTACTTC.

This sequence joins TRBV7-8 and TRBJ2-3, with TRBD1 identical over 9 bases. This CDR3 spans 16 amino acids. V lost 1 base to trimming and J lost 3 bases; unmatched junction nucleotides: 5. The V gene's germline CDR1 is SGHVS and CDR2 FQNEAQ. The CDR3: CASSLGSGQGTDTQYF. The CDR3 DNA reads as TGTGCCAGCAGCTTAGGGTCGGGACAGGGTACAGATACGCAGTATTTT.

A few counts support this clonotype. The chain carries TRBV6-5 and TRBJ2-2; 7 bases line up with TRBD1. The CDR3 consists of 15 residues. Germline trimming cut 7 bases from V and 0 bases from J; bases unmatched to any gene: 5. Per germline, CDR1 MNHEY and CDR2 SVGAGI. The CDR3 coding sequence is TGTGCCAGCACCCAGGGACAGACGAACACCGGGGAGCTGTTTTTT. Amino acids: CASTQGQTNTGELFF.

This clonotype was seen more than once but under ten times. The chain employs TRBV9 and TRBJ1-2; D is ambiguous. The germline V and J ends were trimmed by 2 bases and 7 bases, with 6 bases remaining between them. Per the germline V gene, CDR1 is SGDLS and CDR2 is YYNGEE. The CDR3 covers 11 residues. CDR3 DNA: TGTGCCAGCAGCGTCAAGAGTGGCTACACCTTC. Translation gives CASSVKSGYTF.

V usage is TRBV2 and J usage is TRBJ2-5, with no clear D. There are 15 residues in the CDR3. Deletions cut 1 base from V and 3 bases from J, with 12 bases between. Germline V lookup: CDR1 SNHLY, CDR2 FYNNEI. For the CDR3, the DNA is TGTGCCAGCAGTGAAGGGGGAACGCGAAAAGAGACCCAGTACTTC. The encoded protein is CASSEGGTRKETQYF.

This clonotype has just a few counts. Here the CDR3 reads CSALSLAGAEWETQYF. The CDR3 nucleotides read TGCAGTGCTCTCTCGTTAGCGGGGGCGGAGTGGGAGACCCAGTACTTC. The chain joins TRBV20-1 to TRBJ2-5, with 9 bases lining up with TRBD2. In germline, CDR1 is DFQATT, CDR2 SNEGSKA (reference sequence). The CDR3 runs 16 residues. Trimming cost V 5 bases and J 5 bases; bases outside gene matches: 15.

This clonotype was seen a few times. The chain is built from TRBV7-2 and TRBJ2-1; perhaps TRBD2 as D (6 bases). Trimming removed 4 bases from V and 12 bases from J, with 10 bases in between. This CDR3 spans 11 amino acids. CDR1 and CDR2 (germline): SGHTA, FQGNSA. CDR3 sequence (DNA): TGTGCCAGCAGCTCGGGAGTGGGGCAGTTCTTC. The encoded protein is CASSSGVGQFF.

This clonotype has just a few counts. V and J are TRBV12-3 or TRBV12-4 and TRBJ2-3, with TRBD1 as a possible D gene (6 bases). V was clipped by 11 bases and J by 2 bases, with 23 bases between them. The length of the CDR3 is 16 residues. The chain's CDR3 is CAVPYRAGLFTDTQYF. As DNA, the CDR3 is TGTGCCGTCCCATACAGGGCGGGCCTTTTCACAGATACGCAGTATTTT.

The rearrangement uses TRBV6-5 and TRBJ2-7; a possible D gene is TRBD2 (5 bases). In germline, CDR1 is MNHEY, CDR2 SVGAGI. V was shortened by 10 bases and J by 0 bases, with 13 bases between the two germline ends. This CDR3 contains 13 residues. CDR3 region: CATRERSSYEQYV. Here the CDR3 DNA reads TGTGCCACCCGTGAGCGGAGCTCCTACGAGCAGTACGTC.

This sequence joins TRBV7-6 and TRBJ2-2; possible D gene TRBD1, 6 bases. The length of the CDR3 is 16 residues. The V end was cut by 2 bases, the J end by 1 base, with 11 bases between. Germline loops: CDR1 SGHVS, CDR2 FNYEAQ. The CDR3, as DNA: TGTGCCAGCAGCTTAAGGGGCAGGGGGAACACCGGGGAGCTGTTTTTT. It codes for CASSLRGRGNTGELFF.

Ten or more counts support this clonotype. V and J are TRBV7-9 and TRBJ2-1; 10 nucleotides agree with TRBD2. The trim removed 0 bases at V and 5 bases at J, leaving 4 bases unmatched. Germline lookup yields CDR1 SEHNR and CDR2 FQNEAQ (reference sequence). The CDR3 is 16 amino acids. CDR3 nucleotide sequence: TGTGCCAGCAGCTTAGCCCTAGCGGGGGAGCACAATGAGCAGTTCTTC. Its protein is CASSLALAGEHNEQFF.

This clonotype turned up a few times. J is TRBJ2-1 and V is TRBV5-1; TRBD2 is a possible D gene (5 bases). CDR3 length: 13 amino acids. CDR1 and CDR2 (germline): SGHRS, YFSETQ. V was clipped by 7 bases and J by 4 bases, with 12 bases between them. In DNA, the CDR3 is TGCGCCAGCCGGGTTTCGGGATACAATGAGCAGTTCTTC. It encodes CASRVSGYNEQFF.

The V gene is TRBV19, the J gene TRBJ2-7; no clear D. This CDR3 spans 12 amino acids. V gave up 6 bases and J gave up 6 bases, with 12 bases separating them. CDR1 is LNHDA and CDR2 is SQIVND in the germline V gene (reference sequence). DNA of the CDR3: TGTGCCAGTAGCTACCGACCGGGCGAGCAGTACTTC. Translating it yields CASSYRPGEQYF.

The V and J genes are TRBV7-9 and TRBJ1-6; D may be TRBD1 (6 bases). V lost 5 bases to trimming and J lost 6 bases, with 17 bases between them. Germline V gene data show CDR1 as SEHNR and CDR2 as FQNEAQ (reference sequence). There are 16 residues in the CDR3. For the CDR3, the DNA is TGTGCCAGCAGCCCGTCGCGGGGGGCCTTTAATTCACCCCTCCACTTT. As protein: CASSPSRGAFNSPLHF.

The DNA for the CDR3 is TGTGCCAGTCACCCGGACAGGGCCTTCACCGGGGAGCTGTTTTTT. This gives the protein CASHPDRAFTGELFF. This chain joins TRBV12-3 or TRBV12-4 and TRBJ2-2, with 8 bases matching TRBD1. The CDR3 extends over 15 amino acids. The junction had 10 bases not matched to a gene; V was cut back by 9 bases and J by 4 bases.

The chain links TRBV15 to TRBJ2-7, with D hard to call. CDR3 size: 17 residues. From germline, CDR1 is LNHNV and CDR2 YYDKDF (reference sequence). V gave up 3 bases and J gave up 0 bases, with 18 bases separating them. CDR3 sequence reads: CATSSAEGLGSSYEQYF. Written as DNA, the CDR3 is TGTGCCACCAGCAGCGCGGAAGGTTTAGGCTCCTCCTACGAGCAGTACTTC.

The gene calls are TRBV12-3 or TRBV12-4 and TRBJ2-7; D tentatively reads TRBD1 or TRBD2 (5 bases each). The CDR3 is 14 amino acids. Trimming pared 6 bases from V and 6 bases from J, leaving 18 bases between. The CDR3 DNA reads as TGTGCCAGCAGCCCCCGGACCGGGGCCGCCGAGCAGTACTTC. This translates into CASSPRTGAAEQYF.

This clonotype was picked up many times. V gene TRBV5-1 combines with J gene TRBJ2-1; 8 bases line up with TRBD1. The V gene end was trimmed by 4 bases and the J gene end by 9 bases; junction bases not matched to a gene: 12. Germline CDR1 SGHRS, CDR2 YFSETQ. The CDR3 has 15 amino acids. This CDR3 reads CASSPRTGTLGEQFF. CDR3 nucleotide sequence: TGCGCCAGCAGCCCCCGGACAGGGACTTTGGGTGAGCAGTTCTTC.

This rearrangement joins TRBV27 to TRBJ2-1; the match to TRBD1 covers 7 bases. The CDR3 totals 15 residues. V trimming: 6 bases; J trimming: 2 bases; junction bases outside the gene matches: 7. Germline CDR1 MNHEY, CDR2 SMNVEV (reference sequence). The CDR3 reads CASSTGTEPYNEQFF. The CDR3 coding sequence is TGTGCCAGCAGCACCGGGACAGAACCCTACAATGAGCAGTTCTTC.

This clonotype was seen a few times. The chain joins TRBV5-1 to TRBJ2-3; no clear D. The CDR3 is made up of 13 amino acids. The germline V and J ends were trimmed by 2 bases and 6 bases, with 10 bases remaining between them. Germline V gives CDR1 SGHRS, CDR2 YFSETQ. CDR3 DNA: TGCGCCAGCAGCTTAGATTATGGGGATACGCAGTATTTT. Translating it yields CASSLDYGDTQYF.

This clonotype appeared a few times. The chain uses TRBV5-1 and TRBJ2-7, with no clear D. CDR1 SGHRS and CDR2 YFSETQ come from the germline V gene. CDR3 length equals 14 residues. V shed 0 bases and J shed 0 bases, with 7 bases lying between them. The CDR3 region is CASSLASHSYEQYF. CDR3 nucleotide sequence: TGCGCCAGCAGCTTGGCCAGCCACTCCTACGAGCAGTACTTC. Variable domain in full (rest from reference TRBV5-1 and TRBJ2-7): KAGVTQTPRYLIKTRGQQVTLSCSPISGHRSVSWYQQTPGQGLQFLFEYFSETQRNKGNFPGRFSGRQFSNSRSEMNVSTLELGDSALYLCASSLASHSYEQYFGPGTRLTVT.

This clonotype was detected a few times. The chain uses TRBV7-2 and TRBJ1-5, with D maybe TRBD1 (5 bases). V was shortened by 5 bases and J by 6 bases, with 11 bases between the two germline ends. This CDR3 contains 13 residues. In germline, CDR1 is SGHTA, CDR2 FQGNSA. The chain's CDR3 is CASSTSGGQPQHF. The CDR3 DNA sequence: TGTGCCAGCAGCACGAGTGGGGGTCAGCCCCAGCATTTT.

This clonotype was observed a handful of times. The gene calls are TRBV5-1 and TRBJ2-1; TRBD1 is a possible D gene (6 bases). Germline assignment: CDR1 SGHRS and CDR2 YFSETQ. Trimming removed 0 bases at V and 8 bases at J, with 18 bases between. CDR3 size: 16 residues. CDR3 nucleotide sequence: TGCGCCAGCAGCTTGGGACAGGTATTCCTTGGGGATGAGCAGTTCTTC. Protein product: CASSLGQVFLGDEQFF.

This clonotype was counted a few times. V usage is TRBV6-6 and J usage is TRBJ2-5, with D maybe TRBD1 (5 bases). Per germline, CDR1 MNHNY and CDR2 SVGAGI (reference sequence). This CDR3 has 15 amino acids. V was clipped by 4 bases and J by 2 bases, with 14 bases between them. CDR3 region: CASSSVGQGQETQYF. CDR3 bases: TGTGCCAGCAGTTCAGTTGGTCAGGGTCAAGAGACCCAGTACTTC.

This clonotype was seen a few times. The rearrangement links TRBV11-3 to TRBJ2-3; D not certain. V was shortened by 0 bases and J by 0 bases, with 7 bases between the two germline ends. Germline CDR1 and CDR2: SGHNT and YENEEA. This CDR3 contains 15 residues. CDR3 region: CASSLEARSTDTQYF. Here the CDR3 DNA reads TGTGCCAGCAGCTTAGAAGCCAGAAGCACAGATACGCAGTATTTT. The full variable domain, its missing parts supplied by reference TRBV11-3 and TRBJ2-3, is EAGVVQSPRYKIIEKKQPVAFWCNPISGHNTLYWYLQNLGQGPELLIRYENEEAVDDSQLPKDRFSAERLKGVDSTLKIQPAELGDSAVYLCASSLEARSTDTQYFGPGTRLTVL.

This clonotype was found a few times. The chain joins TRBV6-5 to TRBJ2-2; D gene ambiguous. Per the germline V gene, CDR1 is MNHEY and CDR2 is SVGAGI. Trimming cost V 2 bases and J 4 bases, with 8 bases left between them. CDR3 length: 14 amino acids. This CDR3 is CASSYRSLTGELFF. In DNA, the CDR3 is TGTGCCAGCAGTTACCGTTCACTCACCGGGGAGCTGTTTTTT.

CDR3 region: CASRPLAVADRSYEQYF. The CDR3 DNA follows: TGTGCCAGCAGGCCACTAGCGGTTGCCGATAGATCCTACGAGCAGTACTTC. The chain couples TRBV6-5 to TRBJ2-7, with 8 bases lining up with TRBD2. Trimming cost V 6 bases and J 1 base; bases outside gene matches: 14. This CDR3 contains 17 residues. Germline values: CDR1 MNHEY, CDR2 SVGAGI.

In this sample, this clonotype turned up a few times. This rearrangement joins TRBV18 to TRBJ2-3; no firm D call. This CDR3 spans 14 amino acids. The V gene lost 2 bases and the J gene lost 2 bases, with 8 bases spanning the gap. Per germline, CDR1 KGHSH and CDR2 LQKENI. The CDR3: CASSPNFNTDTQYF. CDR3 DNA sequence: TGTGCCAGCTCACCAAACTTCAACACAGATACGCAGTATTTT.

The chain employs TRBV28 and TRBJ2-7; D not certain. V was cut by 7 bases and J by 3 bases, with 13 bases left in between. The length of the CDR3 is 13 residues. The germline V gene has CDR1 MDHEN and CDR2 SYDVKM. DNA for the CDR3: TGTGCCAGCACCTCCCCGTCTGTCTACGAGCAGTACGTC. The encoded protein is CASTSPSVYEQYV.

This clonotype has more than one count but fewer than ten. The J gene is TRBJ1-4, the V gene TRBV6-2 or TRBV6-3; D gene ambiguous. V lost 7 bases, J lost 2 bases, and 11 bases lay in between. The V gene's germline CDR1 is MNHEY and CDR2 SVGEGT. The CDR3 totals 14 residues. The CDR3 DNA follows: TGTGCCAGCACTGTGGGGTTTACTAATGAAAAACTGTTTTTT. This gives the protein CASTVGFTNEKLFF.

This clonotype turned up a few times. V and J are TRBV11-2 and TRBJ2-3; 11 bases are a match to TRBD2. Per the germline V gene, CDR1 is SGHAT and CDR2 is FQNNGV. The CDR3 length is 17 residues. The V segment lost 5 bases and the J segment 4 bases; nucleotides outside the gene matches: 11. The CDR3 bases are TGTGCCAGCAGCCTACCGGGACTAGCGGCTTCCTCAGATACGCAGTATTTT. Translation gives CASSLPGLAASSDTQYF.